The clone carrying this T cell receptor (beta chain) was counted many times. Its antigen remains unknown. This sample is part of a study of post-analysis software for immune sequencing data. Study at large: Several disease courses (relapsing-remitting, secondary progressive and progressive-relapsing) of multiple sclerosis were included. Study observations and caveats: The study found TRBV5-6, TRBV5-1 and TRBV20-1 among about five TRBV segments more frequent in patients than controls. F-measure co-clustering was strong for batch-matched samples. Relative to controls, patients with multiple sclerosis showed significantly lower normalized Chao1 diversity.

This CDR3 region has 11 residues. Germline V gene data show CDR1 as SGHTA and CDR2 as FQGNSA. V was trimmed by 3 bases and J by 5 bases, leaving 3 bases between them. Built from TCR beta cDNA, the libraries had unique molecular identifiers in them. One entry per CDR3 protein, called by TCRdb with MiXCR from the PCR reads. The table lists roughly 730,000 distinct CDR3 sequences, about 27% of them singletons. This TCR derives from a girl aged 5-17 years with multiple sclerosis. Sequencing was carried out using blood. The chain combines TRBV7-2 with TRBJ2-3; D is uncertain. In nucleotides, the CDR3 is TGTGCCAGCAGCTTGATAGATACGCAGTATTTT. The encoded protein is CASSLIDTQYF.